This is a list of T cell receptor beta chains from one sample in a study of OX40 agonist ivuxolimab in advanced cancers. The data were produced by immunoSEQ multiplex PCR, yet TCRdb's version contains in-frame clones alone and is incomplete. The top ten clones hold approximately 2% of a sample with 45,000 to 50,000 clones, 70% to 80% of them seen once. The input for sequencing was CD4+ or CD8+ T cells sorted from blood, taken in a trial of the OX40 agonist ivuxolimab. These receptors were taken from an adult with an advanced solid tumor such as melanoma, head and neck, liver or kidney cancer. Both conserved end residues are part of each CDR3. The D gene is left open where the match is weak. Clone size is stated in some rows and not others, as once, few, many or a class when expanded.

D gene: .; V gene: TRBV19; clone size: .; J gene: TRBJ2-1; CDR3 protein: CASSIPQTSDGNEQFF; CDR3 DNA: TGTGCCAGTAGTATACCCCAGACTAGTGACGGCAATGAGCAGTTCTTC
D gene: .; V gene: TRBV1; clone size: .; J gene: TRBJ2-5; CDR3 protein: CTSSQDRTEQEQETQYF; CDR3 DNA: TGCACCAGCAGCCAAGATAGGACGGAACAGGAACAAGAGACCCAGTACTTC
D gene: TRBD1; V gene: TRBV7-2; clone size: .; J gene: TRBJ1-6; CDR3 protein: CASSTTGAGNSPLHF; CDR3 DNA: TGTGCCAGCAGCACGACAGGGGCGGGTAATTCACCCCTCCACTTT
D gene: .; V gene: TRBV7-2; clone size: .; J gene: TRBJ1-2; CDR3 protein: CASSLASTPNYGYTF; CDR3 DNA: TGTGCCAGCAGCTTAGCGTCGACACCTAACTATGGCTACACCTTC
D gene: .; V gene: TRBV6-6; clone size: .; J gene: TRBJ1-5; CDR3 protein: CASSTPTGSNQPQHF; CDR3 DNA: TGTGCCAGCAGTACCCCAACAGGGAGCAATCAGCCCCAGCATTTT
D gene: .; V gene: TRBV5-8; clone size: .; J gene: TRBJ2-7; CDR3 protein: CASSLEFSSYEQYF; CDR3 DNA: TGTGCCAGCAGCTTGGAGTTCAGCTCCTACGAGCAGTACTTC
D gene: .; V gene: TRBV7-2; clone size: .; J gene: TRBJ2-1; CDR3 protein: CASSSVANYLPNNEQFF; CDR3 DNA: TGTGCCAGCAGCTCCGTCGCTAACTATTTACCTAACAATGAGCAGTTCTTC
D gene: TRBD2; V gene: TRBV9; clone size: .; J gene: TRBJ2-6; CDR3 protein: CASSVALAGSGANVLTF; CDR3 DNA: TGTGCCAGCAGCGTAGCACTAGCGGGTTCTGGGGCCAACGTCCTGACTTTC
D gene: .; V gene: TRBV6-1; clone size: .; J gene: TRBJ1-1; CDR3 protein: CASTHNMNTEAFF; CDR3 DNA: TGTGCCAGCACCCACAACATGAACACTGAAGCTTTCTTT
D gene: TRBD1; V gene: TRBV7-9; clone size: few; J gene: TRBJ2-7; CDR3 protein: CASSRTGPRQYF; CDR3 DNA: TGTGCCAGCAGCAGGACAGGGCCAAGGCAGTACTTC
D gene: TRBD1; V gene: TRBV2; clone size: .; J gene: TRBJ2-5; CDR3 protein: CACHRDSSQETQYF; CDR3 DNA: TGTGCCTGCCACCGGGACAGCTCACAAGAGACCCAGTACTTC
D gene: .; V gene: TRBV5-1; clone size: .; J gene: TRBJ2-5; CDR3 protein: CASSRTKNYQETQYF; CDR3 DNA: TGCGCCAGCAGCCGCACTAAGAACTATCAAGAGACCCAGTACTTC
D gene: .; V gene: TRBV9; clone size: .; J gene: TRBJ2-1; CDR3 protein: CASSARGASSYNEQFF; CDR3 DNA: TGTGCCAGCAGCGCCCGGGGCGCTAGCTCCTACAATGAGCAGTTCTTC
D gene: .; V gene: TRBV6-5; clone size: .; J gene: TRBJ2-1; CDR3 protein: CASSTGLPFQFF; CDR3 DNA: TGTGCCAGCAGTACCGGGCTTCCCTTTCAGTTCTTC
D gene: TRBD2; V gene: TRBV5-8; clone size: .; J gene: TRBJ2-5; CDR3 protein: CANGLAGVQETQYF; CDR3 DNA: TGTGCCAATGGACTAGCGGGAGTGCAAGAGACCCAGTACTTC
D gene: .; V gene: TRBV7-2; clone size: .; J gene: TRBJ1-2; CDR3 protein: CASSPQERDGYTF; CDR3 DNA: TGTGCCAGCAGCCCCCAAGAGCGAGATGGCTACACCTTC
D gene: .; V gene: TRBV11-2; clone size: .; J gene: TRBJ2-1; CDR3 protein: CASSPSSGVVF; CDR3 DNA: TGTGCCAGCAGCCCGTCCTCGGGGGTGGTCTTC
D gene: .; V gene: TRBV4-3; clone size: .; J gene: TRBJ1-4; CDR3 protein: CASSQGSGGRLATNEKLFF; CDR3 DNA: TGCGCCAGCAGCCAAGGATCGGGGGGCAGACTCGCAACTAATGAAAAACTGTTTTTT
D gene: TRBD1; V gene: TRBV30; clone size: .; J gene: TRBJ1-2; CDR3 protein: CARGQGYGYTF; CDR3 DNA: TGTGCCAGAGGACAGGGTTATGGCTACACCTTC
D gene: TRBD2; V gene: TRBV30; clone size: .; J gene: TRBJ2-7; CDR3 protein: CAYDGGGYEQYF; CDR3 DNA: TGTGCATACGACGGGGGGGGCTACGAGCAGTACTTC
D gene: .; V gene: TRBV6-5; clone size: .; J gene: TRBJ2-5; CDR3 protein: CASSYSESRGETQYF; CDR3 DNA: TGTGCCAGCAGTTACTCAGAGAGCAGGGGAGAGACCCAGTACTTC
D gene: .; V gene: TRBV28; clone size: once; J gene: TRBJ1-2; CDR3 protein: CASRSTEANYGYTF; CDR3 DNA: TGTGCCAGCAGATCGACAGAAGCTAACTATGGCTACACCTTC
D gene: TRBD2; V gene: TRBV7-9; clone size: few; J gene: TRBJ2-1; CDR3 protein: CASSYLAGGINEQFF; CDR3 DNA: TGTGCCAGCAGTTATTTAGCGGGAGGGATTAATGAGCAGTTCTTC
D gene: .; V gene: TRBV2; clone size: .; J gene: TRBJ2-3; CDR3 protein: CASSMQGVGDTQYF; CDR3 DNA: TGTGCCAGCAGTATGCAGGGAGTCGGAGATACGCAGTATTTT
D gene: TRBD2; V gene: TRBV2; clone size: .; J gene: TRBJ2-7; CDR3 protein: CASSEERGGLNEQYF; CDR3 DNA: TGTGCCAGCAGTGAAGAGCGGGGGGGCCTAAACGAGCAGTACTTC
D gene: .; V gene: TRBV4-2; clone size: .; J gene: TRBJ2-2; CDR3 protein: CASSQGDDGAGELFF; CDR3 DNA: TGTGCCAGCAGCCAAGGGGATGACGGGGCCGGGGAGCTGTTTTTT
D gene: .; V gene: TRBV21-1; clone size: once; J gene: TRBJ1-2; CDR3 protein: CASRFGYTF; CDR3 DNA: TGTGCCAGCAGGTTTGGCTACACCTTC
D gene: .; V gene: TRBV9; clone size: .; J gene: TRBJ1-3; CDR3 protein: CASSPQTSSGNTIYF; CDR3 DNA: TGTGCCAGCAGCCCACAGACGAGCTCTGGAAACACCATATATTTT
D gene: TRBD1; V gene: TRBV5-1; clone size: .; J gene: TRBJ1-2; CDR3 protein: CASRTGQIDGYTF; CDR3 DNA: TGCGCCAGCAGAACGGGACAGATTGATGGCTACACCTTC
D gene: TRBD1; V gene: TRBV7-9; clone size: many; J gene: TRBJ2-5; CDR3 protein: CASRSTRGPETQYF; CDR3 DNA: TGTGCCAGCAGATCAACCAGGGGGCCAGAGACCCAGTACTTC
D gene: .; V gene: TRBV29-1; clone size: .; J gene: TRBJ1-3; CDR3 protein: CSVEVLNTIYF; CDR3 DNA: TGCAGCGTTGAAGTGCTAAACACCATATATTTT